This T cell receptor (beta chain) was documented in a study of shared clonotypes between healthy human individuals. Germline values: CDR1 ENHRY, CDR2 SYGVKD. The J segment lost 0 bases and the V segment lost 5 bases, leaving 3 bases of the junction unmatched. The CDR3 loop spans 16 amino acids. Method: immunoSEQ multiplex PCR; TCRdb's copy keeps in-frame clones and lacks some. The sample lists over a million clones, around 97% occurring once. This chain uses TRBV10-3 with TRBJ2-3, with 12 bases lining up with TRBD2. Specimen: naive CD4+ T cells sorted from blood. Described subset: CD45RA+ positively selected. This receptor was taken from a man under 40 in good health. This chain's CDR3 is CAISLGLAGSTDTQYF. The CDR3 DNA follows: TGTGCCATCAGTCTCGGACTAGCGGGGAGCACAGATACGCAGTATTTT.